The 23 T cell receptor beta chains below come from one sample, sequenced in a study of blood T cell repertoires in COVID-19. The repertoire was sequenced with immunoSEQ multiplex PCR; TCRdb's copy has only in-frame clones and lacks some. This sample has a few hundred thousand clones; 80% to 90% occur once, and the top ten carry 0.65% to 1%. Source material: peripheral blood. These TCRs come from a man between 18 and 35 years old with COVID-19, enrolled during active disease.

V usage is TRBV5-1 and J usage is TRBJ2-3; perhaps TRBD2 as D (5 bases). This CDR3 region has 13 residues. V lost 4 bases and J 5 bases, leaving 11 bases between the germline ends. The germline gives CDR1 SGHRS, CDR2 YFSETQ. CDR3 nucleotides: TGCGCCAGCAGCCTCGAGGGTGAAGATACGCAGTATTTT. It is translated as CASSLEGEDTQYF.

The chain joins TRBV6-5 to TRBJ1-2; D may be TRBD1 (5 bases). CDR1 MNHEY and CDR2 SVGAGI come from the germline V gene. Trimming removed 8 bases from V and 8 bases from J, with 12 bases in between. The CDR3 has 11 amino acids. CDR3 amino acids: CASSLGGGYTF. CDR3 DNA: TGTGCCAGCTCTCTCGGGGGGGGCTACACCTTC.

The V call is TRBV28, the J call TRBJ2-7; D gene unclear. This CDR3 has 10 residues. Trimming pared 3 bases from V and 7 bases from J, leaving 4 bases between. Germline V gene data show CDR1 as MDHEN and CDR2 as SYDVKM. In nucleotides, the CDR3 is TGTGCCAGCAGTTTTAGAGAGCAGTACTTC. Translation: CASSFREQYF.

This clone was detected once. The J gene is TRBJ2-7, the V gene TRBV5-5; 9 bases map to TRBD1. Germline V gives CDR1 SGHKS, CDR2 YYEKEE (reference sequence). V lost 4 bases to trimming and J lost 5 bases; unmatched junction nucleotides: 13. The CDR3 extends over 16 amino acids. Here the CDR3 DNA reads TGTGCCAGCAGCGTTATGACCGGGACAGGGAGGCACGAGCAGTACTTC. Its translation is CASSVMTGTGRHEQYF.

To note about this clone: This specimen includes other DNA sequences encoding the same CDR3. CDR3 sequence reads: CASSIAGPYEQYF. The CDR3 DNA reads as TGTGCCAGTAGTATCGCGGGGCCCTACGAGCAGTACTTC. This sequence joins TRBV19 and TRBJ2-7; maybe TRBD2 (6 bases). V lost 3 bases, J lost 2 bases, and 8 bases lay in between. Germline loops: CDR1 LNHDA, CDR2 SQIVND (reference sequence). This CDR3 region has 13 residues.

The chain combines TRBV9 with TRBJ2-1; 11 nucleotides line up with TRBD1. V trimming: 4 bases; J trimming: 8 bases; junction bases outside the gene matches: 11. Germline CDR1 and CDR2: SGDLS and YYNGEE. CDR3 length: 16 amino acids. The CDR3 bases are TGTGCCAGCAGCACATCCGGACAGGGGGCGGTCGATGAGCAGTTCTTC. Translating it yields CASSTSGQGAVDEQFF. Drawing the rest from reference TRBV9 and TRBJ2-1, the complete variable domain is DSGVTQTPKHLITATGQRVTLRCSPRSGDLSVYWYQQSLDQGLQFLIQYYNGEERAKGNILERFSAQQFPDLHSELNLSSLELGDSALYFCASSTSGQGAVDEQFFGPGTRLTVL.

The rearrangement uses TRBV27 and TRBJ2-1; TRBD2 is a possible D gene (7 bases). V lost 0 bases and J 8 bases, leaving 11 bases between the germline ends. Germline V CDR1 and CDR2: MNHEY, SMNVEV (reference sequence). This CDR3 has 14 residues. For the CDR3, the DNA is TGTGCCAGCAGTTTATCGGGGGGGGCCCATGAGCAGTTCTTC. Its protein is CASSLSGGAHEQFF.

This chain uses TRBV20-1 with TRBJ2-7, with 10 positions matching TRBD1. The V segment lost 1 base and the J segment 9 bases; nucleotides outside the gene matches: 0. The CDR3 sequence is 11 residues long. Germline V CDR1 and CDR2: DFQATT, SNEGSKA (reference sequence). As DNA, the CDR3 is TGCAGTGCTAGAGGGGACAGGGGGCAGTACTTC. Its translation: CSARGDRGQYF.

The chain employs TRBV5-8 and TRBJ1-6; TRBD1 agrees at 7 bases. The CDR3 runs to 15 residues. The germline V gene encodes CDR1 SGHTS and CDR2 YDEGEE. V was clipped by 5 bases and J by 6 bases; unmatched bases: 8. CDR3 protein: CASSYRGGGNSPLHF. DNA of the CDR3: TGTGCCAGCAGTTACAGGGGCGGTGGTAATTCACCCCTCCACTTT.

In regard to this clone: Germline and junction disagree at one end, which may indicate a read error. V and J are TRBV29-1 and TRBJ1-2, with D perhaps matching TRBD1 (5 bases). CDR1 is SQVTM and CDR2 is ANQGSEA in the germline V gene. CDR3 length equals 12 residues. As DNA, the CDR3 is TGCAGCGTCGAAGAAGGGGTCTATGGCTACACCTTC. Its protein product is CSVEEGVYGYTF.

Here the CDR3 reads CATSDPTGFDYGYTF. The CDR3 nucleotides read TGTGCCACCAGTGATCCGACAGGGTTTGACTATGGCTACACCTTC. This chain uses TRBV24-1 with TRBJ1-2, with 7 positions matching TRBD1. CDR3 length equals 15 residues. J lost 3 bases, V lost 3 bases, and 6 bases had no gene match. Germline V gives CDR1 KGHDR, CDR2 SFDVKD.

A single count supports this clone. V and J are TRBV11-3 and TRBJ2-3, with D perhaps TRBD2 (7 bases). The CDR3 has 15 amino acids. V lost 5 bases, J lost 0 bases, and 12 bases lay in between. Germline CDR1 is SGHNT and CDR2 is YENEEA. As DNA, the CDR3 is TGTGCCAGCAGCAGCGGGACAACTAGCACAGATACGCAGTATTTT. The encoded protein is CASSSGTTSTDTQYF.

The chain couples TRBV4-1 to TRBJ2-7, with a tentative D call TRBD2 (5 bases). V gave up 6 bases and J gave up 4 bases, with 22 bases separating them. Germline V CDR1 and CDR2: MGHRA, YSYEKL. The CDR3 is 16 residues long. CDR3 DNA sequence: TGCGCCAGCAGGCGGGTTGGGCGAGGGCCTGGGTACGAGCAGTACTTC. As protein: CASRRVGRGPGYEQYF.

This chain joins TRBV21-1 and TRBJ2-6; the table gives TRBD2 as D, unverified against the DNA. TRBV21-1 is given as a pseudogene. The CDR3 contains 14 residues. The CDR3 DNA reads as TGTGCCAGCAGCAAGGGAGTAGGGGCCAACGTCCTGACTTTC. Its protein product is CASSKGVGANVLTF.

This chain connects TRBV30 to TRBJ2-5; 10 nucleotides match TRBD2. Germline lookup yields CDR1 GTSNPN and CDR2 SVGIG (reference sequence). The junction had 4 bases not matched to a gene; V was cut back by 2 bases and J by 4 bases. The CDR3 covers 14 residues. The CDR3 nucleotides read TGTGCCTGGAGTTCGGGACTAGCGATAGAGACCCAGTACTTC. Encoded protein: CAWSSGLAIETQYF. The whole variable domain, filled in from reference TRBV30 and TRBJ2-5, reads SQTIHQWPATLVQPVGSPLSLECTVEGTSNPNLYWYRQAAGRGLQLLFYSVGIGQISSEVPQNLSASRPQDRQFILSSKKLLLSDSGFYLCAWSSGLAIETQYFGPGTRLLVL.

The V gene is TRBV19, the J gene TRBJ2-1; 7 positions match TRBD2. V gave up 5 bases and J gave up 0 bases; unmatched junction bases: 4. This CDR3 comprises 15 residues. The germline V gene has CDR1 LNHDA and CDR2 SQIVND (reference sequence). The CDR3 DNA follows: TGTGCCAGTAGTCGTGGCGGGAGCTCCTACAATGAGCAGTTCTTC. The encoded protein is CASSRGGSSYNEQFF. Full variable domain (rest looked up from reference TRBV19 and TRBJ2-1): DGGITQSPKYLFRKEGQNVTLSCEQNLNHDAMYWYRQDPGQGLRLIYYSQIVNDFQKGDIAEGYSVSREKKESFPLTVTSAQKNPTAFYLCASSRGGSSYNEQFFGPGTRLTVL.

The V call is TRBV5-1, the J call TRBJ1-1, with TRBD1 matching 8 bases. The germline CDR1 and CDR2 sequences are SGHRS and YFSETQ. Germline trimming cut 5 bases from V and 7 bases from J; bases unmatched to any gene: 13. The CDR3 totals 15 residues. CDR3 protein: CASRAPGQEPFEAFF. In DNA, the CDR3 is TGCGCCAGCAGAGCCCCGGGACAGGAGCCTTTTGAAGCTTTCTTT.

This sequence joins TRBV5-1 and TRBJ2-1, with D possibly matching TRBD2 (5 bases). The CDR3 is 15 residues long. Germline loops: CDR1 SGHRS, CDR2 YFSETQ. Trimming shortened V by 4 bases and J by 7 bases, and 18 bases separated the two germline ends. The CDR3 reads CASSAGINLGNEQFF. In DNA form, the CDR3 reads TGCGCCAGCAGCGCCGGGATTAACCTTGGGAATGAGCAGTTCTTC.

The chain has TRBV12-3 or TRBV12-4 and TRBJ1-6; D remains unclear. Trimming pared 6 bases from V and 5 bases from J, leaving 5 bases between. The CDR3 consists of 12 residues. The CDR3 spells CASSSNNSPLHF. CDR3 sequence (DNA): TGTGCCAGCAGCTCTAATAATTCACCCCTCCACTTT.

The chain employs TRBV5-1 and TRBJ1-5; D is possibly TRBD1 (6 bases). V lost 4 bases and J lost 2, with 13 bases in between. CDR3 length equals 15 residues. The V gene's germline CDR1 is SGHRS and CDR2 YFSETQ. The CDR3 region has the DNA TGCGCCAGCAGCCGAGGGGGGGCTCGCAATCAGCCCCAGCATTTT. It is translated as CASSRGGARNQPQHF.

The J gene is TRBJ2-5, the V gene TRBV5-4, with D unclear. V lost 2 bases, J lost 4 bases, and 12 bases lay in between. The CDR3 spans 14 residues. Germline lookup yields CDR1 SGHNT and CDR2 YYREEE (reference sequence). CDR3 residues: CASSLDQARETQYF. CDR3 DNA sequence: TGTGCCAGCAGCTTAGATCAAGCCCGAGAGACCCAGTACTTC.

The chain employs TRBV11-2 and TRBJ2-2; 7 positions match TRBD2. Looked up from germline, CDR1 is SGHAT and CDR2 is FQNNGV. The V segment lost 5 bases and the J segment 5 bases; nucleotides outside the gene matches: 11. The CDR3 totals 16 residues. The CDR3: CASSASAGVGTGELFF. The CDR3, as DNA: TGTGCCAGCAGCGCTAGCGCGGGGGTGGGGACCGGGGAGCTGTTTTTT.

V usage is TRBV11-3 and J usage is TRBJ2-7; 7 nucleotides agree with TRBD1. Per germline, CDR1 SGHNT and CDR2 YENEEA. This CDR3 is 14 amino acids long. The J segment lost 5 bases and the V segment lost 1 base, leaving 5 bases of the junction unmatched. The CDR3 here is CASSLGSGGHEQYF. CDR3 nucleotides: TGTGCCAGCAGCTTAGGGTCAGGGGGTCACGAGCAGTACTTC.